This T cell receptor (beta chain) was identified in a study of regulatory T cells in long-lasting Graves disease. Study conclusions and caveats: Sharing of public clonotypes was greater in persistent patients (approximately 2,700) than in new patients (roughly 1,000).

Arm-PCR of CDR3 regions and iRepertoire HTBI primers were the basis on which TCR beta libraries were built. MiXCR, run by TCRdb on the multiplex PCR reads, gives a single entry per CDR3 protein. This table holds a few hundred thousand distinct CDR3 sequences, roughly 13% found once. The time point is: newly diagnosed GD, antithyroid drugs for less than 3 months. From PBMCs, RNA was extracted and then used to make the TCR library. The CDR3 loop spans 15 amino acids. Germline V lookup: CDR1 SGHRS, CDR2 YFSETQ. Unmatched junction bases numbered 3, after V lost 0 bases and J lost 2 bases. This clonotype turned up a few times. Antigen specificity is unknown. These data also formed part of another study, on T cells in Graves' hyperthyroidism and ophthalmopathy.

The specimen was peripheral blood mononuclear cells (PBMCs), collected at new diagnosis, from a patient treated with antithyroid drugs. The source of this sequence is a man aged 25 to 45 with Graves disease. V is TRBV5-1 and J is TRBJ2-5; the match to TRBD2 covers 8 bases. The CDR3: CASSLEVAGQETQYF. CDR3 nucleotides: TGCGCCAGCAGCTTGGAGGTAGCGGGACAAGAGACCCAGTACTTC.